These 26 T cell receptor beta chains came from one sample sequenced in a study of early T cells in non-severe SARS-CoV-2 infection. TCRdb re-called the 5' RACE reads through MiXCR, storing one row per CDR3 protein. Counted here are 75,000 to 80,000 distinct CDR3 sequences, more than 7.5% occurring once; the ten biggest clones make up roughly 5%. The sequenced material came from whole blood. These receptors originate from an adult who was a healthcare worker with PCR-confirmed SARS-CoV-2 infection or an uninfected control (not recorded which).

This clonotype occurred a few times. The chain carries TRBV7-3 and TRBJ2-5; 10 nucleotides align to TRBD1. CDR3 length equals 14 residues. In germline, CDR1 is SGHTA, CDR2 FQGTGA. The V gene end was trimmed by 5 bases and the J gene end by 3 bases; junction bases not matched to a gene: 3. CDR3 region: CASSMTGGEETQYF. The CDR3 nucleotides read TGTGCCAGCAGCATGACAGGGGGCGAAGAGACCCAGTACTTC.

In its sample, this clonotype was seen many times. This rearrangement joins TRBV28 to TRBJ2-7; D tentatively fits TRBD1 or TRBD2 (6 bases each). This CDR3 comprises 15 residues. Trimming left V 3 bases short and J 2 bases short, with 14 bases between. Germline V CDR1 and CDR2: MDHEN, SYDVKM. The CDR3 region has the DNA TGTGCCAGCAGTTTCGGAGGGGGGCCAACCTACGAGCAGTACTTC. It is translated as CASSFGGGPTYEQYF.

The chain combines TRBV6-1 with TRBJ2-1; TRBD2 matches at 10 bases. V shed 7 bases and J 6 bases; nucleotides not matched to a gene: 9. The CDR3 totals 15 residues. Germline V gene lookup returns CDR1 MNHNS and CDR2 SASEGT. CDR3 amino acids: CASKESGRAGNEQFF. CDR3 nucleotide sequence: TGTGCCAGCAAGGAGAGCGGGAGGGCCGGCAATGAGCAGTTCTTC.

This clonotype appeared many times. V and J are TRBV20-1 and TRBJ2-3, with 8 bases fitting TRBD2. Looked up from germline, CDR1 is DFQATT and CDR2 is SNEGSKA (reference sequence). The CDR3 totals 15 residues. V lost 4 bases and J lost 10; bases outside the gene matches: 16. This CDR3 is CSATPSTSATSAQYF. DNA of the CDR3: TGCAGTGCTACCCCTTCGACTAGCGCTACATCTGCGCAGTATTTT.

This clonotype was recorded at least ten times. The chain combines TRBV6-1 with TRBJ2-2; no firm D call. The CDR3 sequence is 12 residues long. The V gene's germline CDR1 is MNHNS and CDR2 SASEGT. V gave up 4 bases and J gave up 7 bases, with 7 bases separating them. The CDR3 loop is CASSALVGELFF. CDR3 in DNA: TGTGCCAGCAGTGCATTAGTCGGGGAGCTGTTTTTT.

This clonotype was observed a handful of times. The gene calls are TRBV2 and TRBJ2-7, with 7 bases identical to TRBD2. Germline assignment: CDR1 SNHLY and CDR2 FYNNEI. V gave up 3 bases and J gave up 6 bases; unmatched junction bases: 8. This CDR3 contains 14 residues. The DNA of the CDR3 is TGTGCCAGCAGTGACGGGAGGCACCTAAGCGAGCAGTACTTC. As protein: CASSDGRHLSEQYF.

This clonotype was seen more than once but under ten times. The V and J genes are TRBV4-1 and TRBJ2-1; TRBD2 agrees at 8 bases. This CDR3 has 17 residues. Germline CDR1 reads MGHRA; CDR2 reads YSYEKL. Unmatched junction bases numbered 17, after V lost 4 bases and J lost 9 bases. The CDR3 loop is CASSPLGREGLYGEQFF. Written as DNA, the CDR3 is TGCGCCAGCAGCCCCCTCGGACGGGAGGGCCTTTACGGTGAGCAGTTCTTC.

Only a few counts were recorded for this clonotype. The chain carries TRBV7-8 and TRBJ2-2, with 10 bases matching TRBD1. CDR3 length: 16 residues. CDR1 and CDR2 (germline): SGHVS, FQNEAQ. Germline trimming cut 5 bases from V and 4 bases from J; bases unmatched to any gene: 7. This chain's CDR3 is CASSGDRGDTTGELFF. CDR3 DNA: TGTGCCAGCAGCGGGGACAGGGGCGATACCACCGGGGAGCTGTTTTTT.

Many counts were recorded for this clonotype. The chain couples TRBV28 to TRBJ2-7; TRBD1 aligns across 10 bases. The CDR3 runs to 14 residues. Germline V gives CDR1 MDHEN, CDR2 SYDVKM. V was pared by 6 bases and J by 5 bases, with 7 bases of the junction left unmatched. DNA of the CDR3: TGTGCCAGCAGCGAGGGACAGGGGAGGAACGAGCAGTACTTC. It codes for CASSEGQGRNEQYF.

The CDR3 region is CSASSDPYNEQFF. The CDR3 bases are TGCAGTGCTAGTAGCGACCCTTACAATGAGCAGTTCTTC. This rearrangement joins TRBV20-1 to TRBJ2-1, with a weak D call TRBD2 (5 bases). The CDR3 is 13 residues long. Germline CDR1 DFQATT, CDR2 SNEGSKA (reference sequence). Trimming shortened V by 3 bases and J by 4 bases, and 10 bases separated the two germline ends.

The chain couples TRBV11-2 to TRBJ1-3; 8 bases line up with TRBD1. CDR1 is SGHAT and CDR2 is FQNNGV in the germline V gene. This CDR3 has 14 residues. The trim removed 5 bases at V and 3 bases at J, leaving 3 bases unmatched. The CDR3 protein is CASSRQGIGNTIYF. The CDR3 bases are TGTGCCAGCAGCCGACAGGGGATTGGAAACACCATATATTTT. Supplemented by reference TRBV11-2 and TRBJ1-3, the full variable domain reads EAGVAQSPRYKIIEKRQSVAFWCNPISGHATLYWYQQILGQGPKLLIQFQNNGVVDDSQLPKDRFSAERLKGVDSTLKIQPAKLEDSAVYLCASSRQGIGNTIYFGEGSWLTVV.

The sample holds a few counts of this clonotype. This chain uses TRBV18 with TRBJ2-5, with 7 bases aligning to TRBD1. The CDR3 totals 14 residues. With 8 bases clipped from V and 1 base from J, the junction kept 7 bases outside the gene matches. Germline assignment: CDR1 KGHSH and CDR2 LQKENI. This chain's CDR3 is CASSTWDSQETQYF. The DNA of the CDR3 is TGTGCCAGCAGTACTTGGGACAGCCAAGAGACCCAGTACTTC.

This clonotype was counted once. A much larger clone lies one base from this, so it may be a read error. This chain connects TRBV12-3 or TRBV12-4 to TRBJ2-5; D remains unclear. The CDR3 contains 13 residues. CDR3 amino acids: CVSSLSGVETQYF. CDR3 nucleotide sequence: TGTGTCAGCAGTTTATCTGGGGTGGAGACCCAGTACTTC.

This clonotype was seen many times. The V and J genes are TRBV2 and TRBJ2-1, with TRBD2 matching over 12 bases. J was trimmed by 12 bases and V by 0 bases; bases with no gene match: 9. The CDR3 contains 16 residues. Germline V gene sequence: CDR1 SNHLY, CDR2 FYNNEI. CDR3 residues: CASSEAPSGRADTQFF. The CDR3 DNA reads as TGTGCCAGCAGTGAAGCCCCTAGCGGGAGGGCCGACACGCAGTTCTTC.

This clonotype showed up many times. This chain connects TRBV20-1 to TRBJ2-7; the D is unclear. Germline V gives CDR1 DFQATT, CDR2 SNEGSKA (reference sequence). V gave up 6 bases and J gave up 0 bases, with 21 bases separating them. The CDR3 covers 16 residues. CDR3 loop: CSARQRSPRSSYEQYF. The CDR3 nucleotides are TGCAGTGCCAGGCAGAGGTCCCCGCGGTCCTCCTACGAGCAGTACTTC.

At least ten counts were recorded for this clonotype. This chain links TRBV11-3 with TRBJ2-1, with D uncertain. Germline V gene lookup returns CDR1 SGHNT and CDR2 YENEEA. The CDR3 is 12 residues long. Trimming took off 5 bases at V and 7 bases at J, with 9 bases between the two ends. The CDR3 is CASSAHPNEQFF. The CDR3 nucleotides are TGTGCCAGCAGCGCCCACCCGAATGAGCAGTTCTTC.

The chain carries TRBV11-2 and TRBJ2-2; D is unresolved. Per germline, CDR1 SGHAT and CDR2 FQNNGV. The V end was cut by 5 bases, the J end by 5 bases, with 12 bases between. The CDR3 loop spans 14 amino acids. The CDR3 spells CASSTCKRTGELFF. CDR3 coding DNA: TGTGCCAGCAGCACATGCAAGAGGACCGGGGAGCTGTTTTTT.

This clonotype has at least ten counts. The chain joins TRBV3-1 to TRBJ2-7, with D perhaps TRBD1 or TRBD2 (5 bases each). V was clipped by 0 bases and J by 3 bases, with 9 bases between them. The CDR3 has 14 residues. CDR1 and CDR2 from the germline V gene are LGHDT and YNNKEL (reference sequence). CDR3 nucleotide sequence: TGTGCCAGCAGCCAAGATTGGGACGGCTACGAGCAGTACTTC. Protein: CASSQDWDGYEQYF.

The V call is TRBV4-1, the J call TRBJ2-7, with a weak D call TRBD2 (5 bases). Per the germline V gene, CDR1 is MGHRA and CDR2 is YSYEKL. V shed 2 bases and J shed 5 bases, with 13 bases lying between them. The CDR3 is 14 residues long. The CDR3 DNA reads TGCGCCAGCAGCCAAACGGTTGGACTCAACGAGCAGTACTTC. Its protein product is CASSQTVGLNEQYF.

This sequence joins TRBV24-1 and TRBJ2-7; 8 positions match TRBD1. The CDR3 is made up of 19 amino acids. Trimming cost V 6 bases and J 5 bases; bases outside gene matches: 23. CDR1 is KGHDR and CDR2 is SFDVKD in the germline V gene. The DNA for the CDR3 is TGTGCCACCAGTACAGTTGAGGGGACAGGAAGAGCCCACAGCGACGAGCAGTACTTC. Its translation: CATSTVEGTGRAHSDEQYF.

This clonotype has a count of ten or more. The chain links TRBV28 to TRBJ1-3; no clear D gene. Germline V gene lookup returns CDR1 MDHEN and CDR2 SYDVKM. V was clipped by 5 bases and J by 8 bases, with 10 bases between them. The CDR3 loop spans 12 amino acids. CDR3 DNA sequence: TGTGCCAGCAGTCCACCAGCTGACACCATATATTTT. Its translation is CASSPPADTIYF.

This clonotype was counted a few times. The rearrangement joins TRBV4-1 to TRBJ2-4, with TRBD2 as a possible D gene (5 bases). This CDR3 contains 15 residues. V was clipped by 5 bases and J by 0 bases, with 11 bases between them. Germline loops: CDR1 MGHRA, CDR2 YSYEKL. The CDR3 bases are TGCGCCAGCAGCTTCCGAGGACTAGCCAAAAACATTCAGTACTTC. The encoded protein is CASSFRGLAKNIQYF.

The chain recombines TRBV11-2 with TRBJ2-1; 9 nucleotides line up with TRBD2. V dropped 1 base and J dropped 3; count of bases not matched to a gene: 4. The CDR3 length is 16 residues. Looked up from germline, CDR1 is SGHAT and CDR2 is FQNNGV. CDR3 in amino acids: CASSLVTSGYYNEQFF. CDR3 in DNA: TGTGCCAGCAGCTTAGTTACTAGCGGGTACTACAATGAGCAGTTCTTC. Full variable domain (missing parts from reference TRBV11-2 and TRBJ2-1): EAGVAQSPRYKIIEKRQSVAFWCNPISGHATLYWYQQILGQGPKLLIQFQNNGVVDDSQLPKDRFSAERLKGVDSTLKIQPAKLEDSAVYLCASSLVTSGYYNEQFFGPGTRLTVL.

This clonotype has only a few counts. J is TRBJ2-7 and V is TRBV3-1; D might be TRBD1 or TRBD2, each matching 6 bases. Trimming removed 4 bases at V and 5 bases at J, with 12 bases between. This CDR3 spans 13 amino acids. Germline V gene lookup returns CDR1 LGHDT and CDR2 YNNKEL (reference sequence). The CDR3 coding sequence is TGTGCCAGCAGCCTAAGGGGGGTACACGAGCAGTACTTC. Amino acids: CASSLRGVHEQYF.

V usage is TRBV3-1 and J usage is TRBJ2-7; D remains ambiguous. The CDR3 is 13 amino acids. Germline V gene sequence: CDR1 LGHDT, CDR2 YNNKEL (reference sequence). V lost 0 bases and J lost 7, with 10 bases in between. The CDR3, as DNA: TGTGCCAGCAGCCAAGATAACTTGGGGGAGCAGTACTTC. It yields the protein CASSQDNLGEQYF.

This clonotype was observed many times. Here the CDR3 reads CASSWSRDLSGGELFF. The DNA for the CDR3 is TGTGCCAGCAGCTGGAGCCGGGACCTGTCGGGCGGGGAGCTGTTTTTT. The chain joins TRBV7-9 to TRBJ2-2; the D gene could be TRBD1 or TRBD2 (5 bases each). Trimming left V 4 bases short and J 7 bases short, with 19 bases between. The CDR3 spans 16 residues. Germline CDR1 SEHNR, CDR2 FQNEAQ (reference sequence).